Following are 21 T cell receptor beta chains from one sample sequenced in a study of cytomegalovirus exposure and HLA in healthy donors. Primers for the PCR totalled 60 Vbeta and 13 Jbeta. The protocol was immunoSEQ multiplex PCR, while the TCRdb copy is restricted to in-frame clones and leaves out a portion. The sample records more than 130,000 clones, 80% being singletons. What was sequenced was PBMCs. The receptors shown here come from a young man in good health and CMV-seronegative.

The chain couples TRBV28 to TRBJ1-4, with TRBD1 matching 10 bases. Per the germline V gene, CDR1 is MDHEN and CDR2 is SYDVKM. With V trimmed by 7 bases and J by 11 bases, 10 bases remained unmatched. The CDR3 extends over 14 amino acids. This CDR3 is CASTPGGTGAKLFF. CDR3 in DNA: TGTGCCAGCACCCCGGGGGGGACAGGGGCTAAACTGTTTTTT.

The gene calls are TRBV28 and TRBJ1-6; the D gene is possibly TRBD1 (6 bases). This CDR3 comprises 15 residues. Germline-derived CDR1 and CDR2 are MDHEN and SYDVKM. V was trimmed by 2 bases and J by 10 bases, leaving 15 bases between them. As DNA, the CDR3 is TGTGCCAGCAGTTTACTACAGGGCGTTCGGTCACCCCTCCACTTT. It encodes CASSLLQGVRSPLHF.

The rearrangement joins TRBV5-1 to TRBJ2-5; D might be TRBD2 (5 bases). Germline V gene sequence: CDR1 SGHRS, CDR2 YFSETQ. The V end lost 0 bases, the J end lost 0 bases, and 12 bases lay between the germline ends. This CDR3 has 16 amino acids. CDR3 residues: CASSLDVAGYQETQYF. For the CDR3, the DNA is TGCGCCAGCAGCTTGGATGTGGCGGGCTACCAAGAGACCCAGTACTTC. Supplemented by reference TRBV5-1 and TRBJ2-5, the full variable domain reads KAGVTQTPRYLIKTRGQQVTLSCSPISGHRSVSWYQQTPGQGLQFLFEYFSETQRNKGNFPGRFSGRQFSNSRSEMNVSTLELGDSALYLCASSLDVAGYQETQYFGPGTRLLVL.

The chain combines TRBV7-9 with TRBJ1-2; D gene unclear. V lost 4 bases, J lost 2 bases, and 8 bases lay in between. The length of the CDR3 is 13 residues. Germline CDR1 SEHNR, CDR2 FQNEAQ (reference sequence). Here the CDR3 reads CASSSTENYGYTF. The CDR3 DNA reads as TGTGCCAGCAGCTCTACAGAGAACTATGGCTACACCTTC. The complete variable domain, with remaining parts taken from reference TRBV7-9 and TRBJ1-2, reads DTGVSQNPRHKITKRGQNVTFRCDPISEHNRLYWYRQTLGQGPEFLTYFQNEAQLEKSRLLSDRFSAERPKGSFSTLEIQRTEQGDSAMYLCASSSTENYGYTFGSGTRLTVV.

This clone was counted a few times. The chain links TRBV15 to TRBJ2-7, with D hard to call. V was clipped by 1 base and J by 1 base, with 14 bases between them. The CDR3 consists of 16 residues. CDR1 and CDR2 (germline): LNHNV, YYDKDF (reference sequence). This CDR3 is CATSRAVGQESYEQYF. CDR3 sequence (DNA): TGTGCCACCAGCAGAGCCGTGGGCCAAGAGTCCTACGAGCAGTACTTC.

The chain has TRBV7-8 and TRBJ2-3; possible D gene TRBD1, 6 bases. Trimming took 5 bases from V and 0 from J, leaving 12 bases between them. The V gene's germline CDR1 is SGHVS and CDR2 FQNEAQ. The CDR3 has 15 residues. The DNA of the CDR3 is TGTGCCAGCAGCCCCGGACAGCCCAGCACAGATACGCAGTATTTT. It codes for CASSPGQPSTDTQYF.

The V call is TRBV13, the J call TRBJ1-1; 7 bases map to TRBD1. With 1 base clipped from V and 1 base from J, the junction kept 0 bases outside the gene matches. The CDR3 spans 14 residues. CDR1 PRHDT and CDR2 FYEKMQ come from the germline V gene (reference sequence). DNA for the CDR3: TGTGCCAGCAGCTTAGACAGGGGGAACACTGAAGCTTTCTTT. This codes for CASSLDRGNTEAFF.

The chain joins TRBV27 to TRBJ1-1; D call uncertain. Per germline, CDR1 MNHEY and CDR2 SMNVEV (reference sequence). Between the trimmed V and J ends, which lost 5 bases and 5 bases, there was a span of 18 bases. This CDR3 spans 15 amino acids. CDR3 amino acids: CASSRLADVVTEAFF. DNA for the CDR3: TGTGCCAGCAGTCGACTCGCGGATGTTGTGACTGAAGCTTTCTTT.

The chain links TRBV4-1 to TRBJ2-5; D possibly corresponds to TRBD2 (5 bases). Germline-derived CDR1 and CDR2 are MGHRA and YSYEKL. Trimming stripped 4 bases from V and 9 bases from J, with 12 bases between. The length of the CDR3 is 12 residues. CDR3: CASSPPGSAQYF. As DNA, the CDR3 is TGCGCCAGCAGCCCCCCGGGGTCGGCCCAGTACTTC.

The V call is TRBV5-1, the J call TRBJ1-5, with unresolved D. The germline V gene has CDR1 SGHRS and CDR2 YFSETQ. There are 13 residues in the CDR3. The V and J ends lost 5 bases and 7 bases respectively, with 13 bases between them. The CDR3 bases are TGCGCCAGCAGTTCCATAACGGGGCAGCCCCAGCATTTT. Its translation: CASSSITGQPQHF.

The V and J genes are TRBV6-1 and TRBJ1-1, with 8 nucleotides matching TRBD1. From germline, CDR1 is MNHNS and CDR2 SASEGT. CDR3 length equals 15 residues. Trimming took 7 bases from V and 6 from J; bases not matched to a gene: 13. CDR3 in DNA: TGTGCCAGCATAGGAAACAGGGGGGAGGGAGCTGAAGCTTTCTTT. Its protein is CASIGNRGEGAEAFF.

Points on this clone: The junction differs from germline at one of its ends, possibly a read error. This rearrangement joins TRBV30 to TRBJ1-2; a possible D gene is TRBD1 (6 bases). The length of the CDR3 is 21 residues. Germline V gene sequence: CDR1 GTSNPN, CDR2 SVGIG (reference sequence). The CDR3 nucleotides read TGTGCCTGGAGTGTTAGGGACAAAGCCTTTGGGTCCCATTCGAACGCGTATGGCTACCCCTTC. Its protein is CAWSVRDKAFGSHSNAYGYPF.

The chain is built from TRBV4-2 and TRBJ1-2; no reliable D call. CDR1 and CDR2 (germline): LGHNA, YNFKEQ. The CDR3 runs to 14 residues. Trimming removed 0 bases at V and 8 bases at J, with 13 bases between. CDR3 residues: CASSQEPGFWGYTF. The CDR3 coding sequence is TGTGCCAGCAGCCAAGAACCGGGGTTCTGGGGCTACACCTTC.

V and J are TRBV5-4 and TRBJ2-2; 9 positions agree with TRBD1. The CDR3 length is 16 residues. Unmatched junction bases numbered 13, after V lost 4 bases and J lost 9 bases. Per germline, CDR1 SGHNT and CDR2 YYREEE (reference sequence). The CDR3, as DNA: TGTGCCAGCAGCCCCGGGACAGGGACCGAGCTGAGGGAGCTGTTTTTT. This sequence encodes CASSPGTGTELRELFF. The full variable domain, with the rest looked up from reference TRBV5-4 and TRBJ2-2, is ETGVTQSPTHLIKTRGQQVTLRCSSQSGHNTVSWYQQALGQGPQFIFQYYREEENGRGNFPPRFSGLQFPNYSSELNVNALELDDSALYLCASSPGTGTELRELFFGEGSRLTVL.

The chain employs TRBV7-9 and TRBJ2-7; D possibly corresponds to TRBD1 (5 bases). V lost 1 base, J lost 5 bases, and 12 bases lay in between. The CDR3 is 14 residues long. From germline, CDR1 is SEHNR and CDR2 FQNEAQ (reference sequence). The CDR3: CASSLGAGMDEQYF. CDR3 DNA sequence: TGTGCCAGCAGCTTAGGGGCAGGGATGGACGAGCAGTACTTC.

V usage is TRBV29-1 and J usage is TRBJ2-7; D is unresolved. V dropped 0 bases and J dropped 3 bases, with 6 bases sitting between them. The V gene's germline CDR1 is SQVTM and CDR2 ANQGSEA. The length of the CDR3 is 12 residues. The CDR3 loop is CSVEDPSYEQYF. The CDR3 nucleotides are TGCAGCGTTGAAGACCCCAGCTACGAGCAGTACTTC.

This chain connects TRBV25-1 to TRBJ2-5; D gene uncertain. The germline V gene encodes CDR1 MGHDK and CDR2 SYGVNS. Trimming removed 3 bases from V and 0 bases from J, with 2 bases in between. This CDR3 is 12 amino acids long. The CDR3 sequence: CASSDYQETQYF. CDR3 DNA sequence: TGTGCCAGCAGTGACTACCAAGAGACCCAGTACTTC.

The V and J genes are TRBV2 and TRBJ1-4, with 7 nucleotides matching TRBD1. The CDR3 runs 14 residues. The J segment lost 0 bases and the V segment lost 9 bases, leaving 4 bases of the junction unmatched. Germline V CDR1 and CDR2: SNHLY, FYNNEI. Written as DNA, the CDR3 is TGTGCCAGTCGACAGGGCTCAACTAATGAAAAACTGTTTTTT. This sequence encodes CASRQGSTNEKLFF.

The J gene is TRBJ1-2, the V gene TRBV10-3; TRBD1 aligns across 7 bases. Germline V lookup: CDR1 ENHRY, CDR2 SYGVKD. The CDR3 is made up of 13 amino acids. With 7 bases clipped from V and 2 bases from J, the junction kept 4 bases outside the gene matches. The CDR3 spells CAITRDSNYGYTF. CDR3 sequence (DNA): TGTGCCATCACGAGGGACAGCAACTATGGCTACACCTTC.

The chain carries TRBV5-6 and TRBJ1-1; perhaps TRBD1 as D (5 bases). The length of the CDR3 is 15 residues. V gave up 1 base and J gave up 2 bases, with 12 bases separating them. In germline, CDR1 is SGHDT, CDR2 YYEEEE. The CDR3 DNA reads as TGTGCCAGCAGCTTGTTTCGTGGGGCAAACACTGAAGCTTTCTTT. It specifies CASSLFRGANTEAFF.

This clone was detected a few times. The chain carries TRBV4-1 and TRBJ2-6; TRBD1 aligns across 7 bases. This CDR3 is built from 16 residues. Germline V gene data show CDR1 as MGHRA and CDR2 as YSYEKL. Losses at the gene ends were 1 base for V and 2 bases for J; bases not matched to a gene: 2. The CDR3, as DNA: TGCGCCAGCAGCCAAGGGGGACAGCCTGGGGCCAACGTCCTGACTTTC. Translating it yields CASSQGGQPGANVLTF.